The 24 T cell receptor beta chains below come from one sample, sequenced in a study of T cells in Graves' hyperthyroidism and ophthalmopathy. TCR beta CDR3 regions were amplified from RNA transcripts. Carried out on the TCR CDR3, a first-round RT-PCR used the HTBI primer set. One entry per CDR3 protein, called by TCRdb with MiXCR from the multiplex PCR reads. In the table there are over 650,000 distinct CDR3 sequences, about 17% of which are singletons. What was sequenced was blood. Receptors originate from a young man with Graves' hyperthyroidism.

The gene calls are TRBV7-6 and TRBJ2-7, with 7 bases aligning to TRBD2. This CDR3 has 15 residues. Germline assignment: CDR1 SGHVS and CDR2 FNYEAQ. V lost 3 bases, J lost 5 bases, and 10 bases stayed unmatched. This CDR3 reads CASSFSLGGNNEQYF. CDR3 bases: TGTGCCAGCAGCTTCTCCCTCGGGGGGAACAACGAGCAGTACTTC.

In this sample, this clonotype turned up many times. The rearrangement uses TRBV14 and TRBJ2-7; D could derive from TRBD1 or TRBD2 (6 bases each). V shed 1 base and J shed 0 bases, with 10 bases lying between them. This CDR3 has 15 residues. The germline CDR1 and CDR2 sequences are SGHDN and FVKESK. The CDR3 is CASSQGRGVSYEQYF. The CDR3, as DNA: TGTGCCAGCAGCCAAGGGAGGGGGGTCTCCTACGAGCAGTACTTC.

V and J are TRBV9 and TRBJ2-2; possible D gene TRBD2, 6 bases. The V gene lost 1 base and the J gene lost 5 bases, with 12 bases spanning the gap. Germline lookup yields CDR1 SGDLS and CDR2 YYNGEE. CDR3 size: 15 residues. CDR3 amino acids: CASSVRSGDTGELFF. The CDR3 nucleotides are TGTGCCAGCAGCGTACGGTCGGGAGATACCGGGGAGCTGTTTTTT.

This clonotype occurred many times. J is TRBJ1-4 and V is TRBV6-1; the D gene is possibly TRBD1 (6 bases). The CDR3 covers 14 residues. Germline V CDR1 and CDR2: MNHNS, SASEGT. Trimming took off 6 bases at V and 4 bases at J, with 12 bases between the two ends. This chain's CDR3 is CASSADSRNEKLFF. The CDR3 region has the DNA TGTGCCAGCAGCGCGGACAGCCGTAATGAAAAACTGTTTTTT.

This clonotype was observed a few times. The J gene is TRBJ2-7, the V gene TRBV12-5; D is undetermined. Germline V gene data show CDR1 as LGHNT and CDR2 as FRNRAP. The germline V and J ends were trimmed by 4 bases and 7 bases, with 11 bases remaining between them. The CDR3 has 12 residues. The CDR3 DNA follows: TGTGCTAGTGGTTGGAATGAGATGGAGCAGTACTTC. Translating it yields CASGWNEMEQYF.

This clonotype was recorded a few times. The chain uses TRBV5-5 and TRBJ2-7, with 7 bases fitting TRBD1. Germline values: CDR1 SGHKS, CDR2 YYEKEE (reference sequence). J was trimmed by 2 bases and V by 6 bases; bases with no gene match: 14. This CDR3 comprises 16 residues. As DNA, the CDR3 is TGTGCCAGCACCTGCCTTCCTGGCCAGGGGGCCTACGAGCAGTACTTC. It codes for CASTCLPGQGAYEQYF.

The chain has TRBV30 and TRBJ2-7; D is ambiguous. Per germline, CDR1 GTSNPN and CDR2 SVGIG (reference sequence). V lost 3 bases, J lost 3 bases, and 9 bases lay in between. This CDR3 contains 12 residues. CDR3 loop: CAWSGDRYEQYF. The DNA of the CDR3 is TGTGCCTGGAGCGGAGACCGCTACGAGCAGTACTTC.

This clonotype has at least ten counts. The gene calls are TRBV5-1 and TRBJ1-1; 7 bases match TRBD1. From germline, CDR1 is SGHRS and CDR2 YFSETQ. The CDR3 runs to 15 residues. After removal of 3 bases from V and 3 bases from J, the junction contained 8 bases not matched to a gene. This chain's CDR3 is CASSYQGEAYTEAFF. The DNA of the CDR3 is TGCGCCAGCAGCTATCAGGGGGAAGCGTACACTGAAGCTTTCTTT.

V usage is TRBV24-1 and J usage is TRBJ2-7, with TRBD2 matching over 7 bases. Germline V gives CDR1 KGHDR, CDR2 SFDVKD. This CDR3 has 13 residues. The trim removed 7 bases at V and 9 bases at J, leaving 11 bases unmatched. The CDR3 region has the DNA TGTGCCACCAGCCTCGGGGGGAGATTCGGGCAGTACTTC. Amino acids: CATSLGGRFGQYF.

This clonotype was counted many times. V is TRBV2 and J is TRBJ1-1, with unresolved D. Germline CDR1 reads SNHLY; CDR2 reads FYNNEI. The CDR3 extends over 12 amino acids. V lost 9 bases and J lost 1, with 9 bases in between. CDR3 DNA: TGTGCCAGGTTACAGCCGAACACTGAAGCTTTCTTT. Amino acid sequence: CARLQPNTEAFF. Together with reference TRBV2 and TRBJ1-1, the CDR3 gives the full variable domain: EPEVTQTPSHQVTQMGQEVILRCVPISNHLYFYWYRQILGQKVEFLVSFYNNEISEKSEIFDDQFSVERPDGSNFTLKIRSTKLEDSAMYFCARLQPNTEAFFGQGTRLTVV.

The chain combines TRBV20-1 with TRBJ2-7; D is ambiguous. V lost 0 bases to trimming and J lost 0 bases, with 21 bases between them. This CDR3 spans 18 amino acids. Germline-derived CDR1 and CDR2 are DFQATT and SNEGSKA (reference sequence). The CDR3 DNA sequence: TGCAGTGCTAGAGATCTGAGGTTGGTCAAACGGAGCTCCTACGAGCAGTACTTC. It yields the protein CSARDLRLVKRSSYEQYF.

This clonotype was counted at least ten times. The chain has TRBV28 and TRBJ2-1, with a tentative D call TRBD1 (6 bases). The CDR3 is 14 amino acids. The V gene lost 6 bases and the J gene lost 0 bases, with 9 bases spanning the gap. Per the germline V gene, CDR1 is MDHEN and CDR2 is SYDVKM. CDR3 in amino acids: CASRPQGSYNEQFF. CDR3 coding DNA: TGTGCCAGCAGGCCACAGGGCTCCTACAATGAGCAGTTCTTC.

At least ten counts were recorded for this clonotype. V is TRBV20-1 and J is TRBJ2-5; maybe TRBD1 (6 bases). The V gene lost 4 bases and the J gene lost 1 base, with 10 bases spanning the gap. This CDR3 comprises 13 residues. Per germline, CDR1 DFQATT and CDR2 SNEGSKA (reference sequence). CDR3 residues: CSAIRGSQETQYF. Written as DNA, the CDR3 is TGCAGTGCTATCAGGGGTTCCCAAGAGACCCAGTACTTC.

This clonotype has just a few counts. V is TRBV4-3 and J is TRBJ2-7; a possible D gene is TRBD2 (5 bases). The ends were cut back, 4 bases at V and 3 bases at J, with 16 bases in the middle. Germline V gene sequence: CDR1 LGHNA, CDR2 YSLEER. CDR3 length: 15 amino acids. The chain's CDR3 is CASSPLEVLVYEQYF. CDR3 in DNA: TGCGCCAGCAGCCCGCTGGAGGTCCTGGTCTACGAGCAGTACTTC.

In its sample, this clonotype was seen many times. The chain combines TRBV12-5 with TRBJ1-1; unclear D gene. CDR3 length: 13 amino acids. The V gene lost 6 bases and the J gene lost 0 bases, with 8 bases spanning the gap. In germline, CDR1 is LGHNT, CDR2 FRNRAP. CDR3 in amino acids: CASGLTLNTEAFF. The CDR3 bases are TGTGCTAGTGGCCTGACTCTGAACACTGAAGCTTTCTTT. Full variable domain (remainder filled in from reference TRBV12-5 and TRBJ1-1): DARVTQTPRHKVTEMGQEVTMRCQPILGHNTVFWYRQTMMQGLELLAYFRNRAPLDDSGMPKDRFSAEMPDATLATLKIQPSEPRDSAVYFCASGLTLNTEAFFGQGTRLTVV.

This chain links TRBV9 with TRBJ2-5; 11 positions match TRBD2. CDR1 and CDR2 from the germline V gene are SGDLS and YYNGEE. The CDR3 has 14 amino acids. The V gene end was trimmed by 4 bases and the J gene end by 5 bases; junction bases not matched to a gene: 4. In nucleotides, the CDR3 is TGTGCCAGCAGCCCGACTAGCGGGATCGAGACCCAGTACTTC. It translates to CASSPTSGIETQYF. Supplemented by reference TRBV9 and TRBJ2-5, the full variable domain reads DSGVTQTPKHLITATGQRVTLRCSPRSGDLSVYWYQQSLDQGLQFLIQYYNGEERAKGNILERFSAQQFPDLHSELNLSSLELGDSALYFCASSPTSGIETQYFGPGTRLLVL.

This clonotype was recorded many times. The V and J genes are TRBV20-1 and TRBJ2-7; the D is unclear. CDR1 DFQATT and CDR2 SNEGSKA come from the germline V gene (reference sequence). The CDR3 extends over 12 amino acids. Trimming shortened V by 1 base and J by 3 bases, and 7 bases separated the two germline ends. CDR3 in amino acids: CSARASYYEQYF. In DNA form, the CDR3 reads TGCAGTGCTAGAGCCAGTTACTACGAGCAGTACTTC.

This clonotype was counted many times. The chain recombines TRBV15 with TRBJ2-3, with D possibly matching TRBD2 (5 bases). There are 15 residues in the CDR3. Looked up from germline, CDR1 is LNHNV and CDR2 is YYDKDF (reference sequence). V shed 3 bases and J shed 2 bases, with 12 bases lying between them. The CDR3 here is CATSSRSGTTDTQYF. The CDR3 DNA is TGTGCCACCAGCAGCCGGAGCGGTACCACAGATACGCAGTATTTT. Full variable domain (rest looked up from reference TRBV15 and TRBJ2-3): DAMVIQNPRYQVTQFGKPVTLSCSQTLNHNVMYWYQQKSSQAPKLLFHYYDKDFNNEADTPDNFQSRRPNTSFCFLDIRSPGLGDTAMYLCATSSRSGTTDTQYFGPGTRLTVL.

CDR3 protein: CASSFAGLLNQPQHF. Written as DNA, the CDR3 is TGTGCCAGCAGTTTCGCAGGGCTTTTAAATCAGCCCCAGCATTTT. V is TRBV12-3 or TRBV12-4 and J is TRBJ1-5, with D tentatively TRBD1 (5 bases). The V and J ends lost 3 bases and 4 bases respectively, with 13 bases between them. This CDR3 has 15 amino acids.

This clonotype was picked up a small number of times. V and J are TRBV5-1 and TRBJ2-2; D assignment may be TRBD1 or TRBD2 (5 bases each). The CDR3 consists of 16 residues. Germline V gives CDR1 SGHRS, CDR2 YFSETQ. Trimming took off 3 bases at V and 6 bases at J, with 18 bases between the two ends. CDR3 sequence reads: CASSWGTMLSPGELFF. The CDR3 nucleotides are TGCGCCAGCAGCTGGGGGACGATGCTCAGCCCCGGGGAGCTGTTTTTT. Supplemented by reference TRBV5-1 and TRBJ2-2, the full variable domain reads KAGVTQTPRYLIKTRGQQVTLSCSPISGHRSVSWYQQTPGQGLQFLFEYFSETQRNKGNFPGRFSGRQFSNSRSEMNVSTLELGDSALYLCASSWGTMLSPGELFFGEGSRLTVL.

This clonotype was observed a handful of times. The V gene is TRBV6-1, the J gene TRBJ1-6; D not resolved. Trimming shortened V by 7 bases and J by 6 bases, and 10 bases separated the two germline ends. Germline CDR1 reads MNHNS; CDR2 reads SASEGT. The CDR3 is made up of 13 amino acids. CDR3: CASTRDFNSPLHF. The CDR3 region has the DNA TGTGCCAGCACCCGGGATTTTAATTCACCCCTCCACTTT.

This chain connects TRBV6-1 to TRBJ2-1; TRBD1 matches 8 bases. CDR1 is MNHNS and CDR2 is SASEGT in the germline V gene. V was pared by 4 bases and J by 5 bases, with 4 bases of the junction left unmatched. The CDR3 contains 14 residues. CDR3 sequence: CASSGDRTHNEQFF. The DNA for the CDR3 is TGTGCCAGCAGTGGGGACAGGACTCACAATGAGCAGTTCTTC.

The table lists this clonotype with many counts. CDR3 in amino acids: CASSTELVSTDTQYF. The CDR3 DNA sequence: TGTGCCAGCAGTACAGAACTTGTCTCCACAGATACGCAGTATTTT. This chain connects TRBV27 to TRBJ2-3; D remains unclear. CDR1 is MNHEY, CDR2 SMNVEV, per germline (reference sequence). The CDR3 spans 15 residues. Trimming removed 5 bases from V and 2 bases from J, with 14 bases in between.

This clonotype appeared many times. The V gene is TRBV2, the J gene TRBJ2-1, with 9 bases lining up with TRBD2. V shed 4 bases, J shed 7 bases, and the junction held 5 bases outside the gene matches. The V gene's germline CDR1 is SNHLY and CDR2 FYNNEI. The CDR3 is 14 amino acids. CDR3 sequence reads: CASSVAGVWNEQFF. In DNA, the CDR3 is TGTGCCAGCAGTGTAGCGGGAGTGTGGAATGAGCAGTTCTTC.